This T cell receptor (beta chain) emerged from a study of blood T cell repertoires in COVID-19. Original data processing: Nucleated cell counts were estimated from reference gene primer amplification. The data were produced by immunoSEQ multiplex PCR, yet TCRdb's version contains in-frame clones alone and is incomplete. The V and J calls and clone size come from that table; D and trimming were worked out from the DNA. The sample holds around 330,000 clones; roughly 90% are singletons and the top ten take roughly 2.5%. Sample: PBMCs or T cells enriched from blood (not recorded which). The TCR originated in a man between 60 and 75 years old who had recovered from COVID-19.

The CDR3 is CASSWGSGVDSPLHF. The CDR3 DNA reads TGTGCCAGCAGCTGGGGGTCAGGGGTGGACTCACCCCTCCACTTT. This chain joins TRBV11-3 and TRBJ1-6, with D maybe TRBD1 (6 bases). V was cut by 4 bases and J by 10 bases, with 17 bases left in between. Germline V gene lookup returns CDR1 SGHNT and CDR2 YENEEA. CDR3 length: 15 amino acids.